The clone carrying this TCR beta chain appeared once. This table comes from immunoSEQ multiplex PCR, and its TCRdb copy is limited to in-frame clones, with some not included. The sample records over 150,000 clones, just under 85% being singletons. This record comes from a study of blood T cell repertoires in COVID-19. Study details: COVID-19 samples, acute and convalescent, were from the United States, Italy and Spain. Nucleic acid was either cDNA or gDNA, and it came from T cells, B-cell-depleted T cells, or PBMCs.

Germline values: CDR1 MDHEN, CDR2 SYDVKM. Deletions cut 3 bases from V and 4 bases from J, with 4 bases between. The CDR3 is 13 residues long. This receptor was identified in a woman aged 55-70 years with acute or convalescent COVID-19. The specimen sequenced was peripheral blood. The J gene is TRBJ2-6, the V gene TRBV28; D uncertain. The CDR3 bases are TGTGCCAGCAGTTTGACAGGGGCCAACGTCCTGACTTTC. This codes for CASSLTGANVLTF.